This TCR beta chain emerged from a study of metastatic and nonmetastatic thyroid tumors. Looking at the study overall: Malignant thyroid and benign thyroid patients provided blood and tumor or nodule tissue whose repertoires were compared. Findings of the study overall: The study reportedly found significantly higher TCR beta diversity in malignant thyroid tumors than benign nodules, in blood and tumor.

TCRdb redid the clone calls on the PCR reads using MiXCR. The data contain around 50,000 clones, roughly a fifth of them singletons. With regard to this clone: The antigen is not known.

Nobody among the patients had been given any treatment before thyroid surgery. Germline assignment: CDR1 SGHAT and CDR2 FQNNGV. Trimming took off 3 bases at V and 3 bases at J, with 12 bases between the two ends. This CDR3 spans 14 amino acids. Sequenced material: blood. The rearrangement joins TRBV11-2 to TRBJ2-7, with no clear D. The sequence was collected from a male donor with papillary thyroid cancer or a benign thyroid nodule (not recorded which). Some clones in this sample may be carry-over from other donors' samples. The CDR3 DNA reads TGTGCCAGCAGCTTCTCTGGACGGAACTACGAGCAGTACTTC. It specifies CASSFSGRNYEQYF.